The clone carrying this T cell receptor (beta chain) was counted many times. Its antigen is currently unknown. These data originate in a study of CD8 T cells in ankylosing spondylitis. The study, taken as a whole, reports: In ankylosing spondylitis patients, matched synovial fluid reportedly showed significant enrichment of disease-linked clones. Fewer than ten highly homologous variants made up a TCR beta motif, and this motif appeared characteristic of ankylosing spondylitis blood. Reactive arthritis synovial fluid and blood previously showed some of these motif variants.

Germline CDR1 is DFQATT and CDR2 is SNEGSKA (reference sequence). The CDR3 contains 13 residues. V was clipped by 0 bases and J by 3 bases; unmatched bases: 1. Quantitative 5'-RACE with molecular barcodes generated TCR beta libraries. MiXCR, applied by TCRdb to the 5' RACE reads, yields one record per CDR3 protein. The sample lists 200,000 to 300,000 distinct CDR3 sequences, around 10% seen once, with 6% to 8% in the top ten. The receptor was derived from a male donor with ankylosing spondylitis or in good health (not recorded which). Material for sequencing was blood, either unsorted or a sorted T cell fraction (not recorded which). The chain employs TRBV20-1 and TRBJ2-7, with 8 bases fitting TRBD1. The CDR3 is CSAREDRDYEQYF. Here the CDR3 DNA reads TGCAGTGCTAGAGAGGACAGGGACTACGAGCAGTACTTC.